This entry describes one T cell receptor beta chain. What it binds is not known. The identical CDR3 is also encoded by other nucleotide sequences in the sample. Autoimmune disease history or systemic immunosuppression led to patients being barred. Clones were read by immunoSEQ multiplex PCR, and TCRdb kept only the in-frame ones, dropping some. The table lists under 70,000 clones, around 89% of them singletons, with less than 7.5% in the top ten. This sample is drawn from a study of OX40 agonist ivuxolimab in advanced cancers. Study-wide context: Administration of intravenous ivuxolimab to patients occurred every 2 weeks at 0.01 to 10 mg/kg. Three partial responders included one hepatocellular carcinoma patient and two cutaneous melanoma patients.

The germline gives CDR1 PRHDT, CDR2 FYEKMQ (reference sequence). The CDR3 is 16 residues long. V shed 3 bases and J shed 2 bases, with 13 bases lying between them. Study observations and caveats: Expanded clones tended on average to be more numerous among CD8+ T cells than CD4+.

The material sequenced was CD4+ or CD8+ T cells sorted from blood, taken in a trial of the OX40 agonist ivuxolimab. The source of this sequence is an adult with an advanced solid tumor such as melanoma, head and neck, liver or kidney cancer. The chain combines TRBV13 with TRBJ2-2; D remains ambiguous. The CDR3 reads CASSLAAGPNTGELFF. In DNA, the CDR3 is TGTGCCAGCAGCTTGGCGGCAGGACCCAACACCGGGGAGCTGTTTTTT.